These T cell receptor beta chains were read from a single sample in a study of regulatory T cells in long-lasting Graves disease. From the multiplex PCR reads, TCRdb called clonotypes with MiXCR, one entry per CDR3 protein. This sample has roughly 400,000 distinct CDR3 sequences, with roughly a fifth found just once. Specimen: peripheral blood mononuclear cells (PBMCs), collected when the disease was refractory, from a patient treated with antithyroid drugs. All receptors derive from a female donor with Graves disease. Both conserved end residues are part of each CDR3. D genes are given only for firm matches. Some rows mark clone size as missing; the rest say once, few, many or name a class of expanded clone.

D	size	J	V	DNA	CDR3
NA	NA	TRBJ1-2	TRBV10-3	TGTGCCATCAGTGAGGAGCGCTCTAACTATGGCTGCACCTTC	CAISEERSNYGCTF
NA	many	TRBJ2-4	TRBV2	TGTGCCAGCAGGGACTTTCTAGCCAAAAACATTCAGTACTTC	CASRDFLAKNIQYF
TRBD1	NA	TRBJ1-1	TRBV3-1	TGTGCCAGCAGCCAAGGCTCGGGACAGGTTGAAGCTTTCTTT	CASSQGSGQVEAFF
NA	few	TRBJ2-7	TRBV5-1	TGCGCCAGCAGCCAATGGACAGCACCGGACGAGCAGTACTTC	CASSQWTAPDEQYF
NA	NA	TRBJ1-4	TRBV7-9	TGTGCCAGCAGCCTAGGGGGTTTTAATGAAAAACTGTTTTTT	CASSLGGFNEKLFF
TRBD2	many	TRBJ2-7	TRBV6-4	TGTGCCAGCAGTTCACTAGCGGGAGAATCGGACGAGCAGTACTTC	CASSSLAGESDEQYF
NA	few	TRBJ2-7	TRBV6-1	TGTGCCAGCAGTGAATTTGACGAGCAGTACTTC	CASSEFDEQYF
TRBD2	few	TRBJ2-7	TRBV6-1	TGTGCCAGCAGCCATGGCGTCGGCGGGGGGGACTACGAGCAGTACTTC	CASSHGVGGGDYEQYF
NA	few	TRBJ1-1	TRBV4-1	TGCGCCAGCAGCCAAGGGGGGGCCATGAACACTGAAGCTTTCTTT	CASSQGGAMNTEAFF
TRBD1	few	TRBJ2-7	TRBV29-1	TGCAGCGTAACAGGGGGCTTCGAGCAGTACTTC	CSVTGGFEQYF
TRBD1	many	TRBJ2-7	TRBV27	TGTGCCAGCAGTGCCTCGGGACAGGGTCTTTACGAGCAGTACTTC	CASSASGQGLYEQYF
NA	NA	TRBJ2-7	TRBV20-1	TGCAGTGGATGGGAAGCGGCCGGGGATCGATCCCGGCACTACGAGCAGTACTTC	CSGWEAAGDRSRHYEQYF
NA	few	TRBJ2-7	TRBV14	TGTGCCAGCAGCCAAGGACTGCCGGGGAACTACGAGCAGTACTTC	CASSQGLPGNYEQYF
NA	many	TRBJ2-5	TRBV14	TGTGCCAGCAGCCAAGGATGGAGGGAAGAGACCCAGTACTTC	CASSQGWREETQYF
NA	NA	TRBJ1-2	TRBV12-3/TRBV12-4	TGTGCCAGCAGTTCCATCTCTGGGCTTATTGGCTACACCTTC	CASSSISGLIGYTF
NA	few	TRBJ2-3	TRBV3-1	TGTGCCAGCAGCCAAGGCTCCCTTCGGACGGCGGGCGCTGATACGCAGTATTTT	CASSQGSLRTAGADTQYF
NA	NA	TRBJ1-1	TRBV3-1	TGTGCCAGCAGCCAAGATAGATGGAGGGCCACGGAGGCTTTCTTT	CASSQDRWRATEAFF
NA	many	TRBJ1-1	TRBV10-3	TGTGCCACCAATCGGGACGCTCGGGACACTGAAGCTTTCTTT	CATNRDARDTEAFF
TRBD2	NA	TRBJ2-1	TRBV20-1	TGCAGTGCTAGGGTCCCGACTAGCGGGAGAGGCAATGAGCAGTTCTTC	CSARVPTSGRGNEQFF
NA	NA	TRBJ2-7	TRBV6-1	TGTGCCAGCAGTGAAGGGCAGGGGATTACCTACGAGCAGTACTTC	CASSEGQGITYEQYF
NA	many	TRBJ2-5	TRBV2	TGTGCCAGCAGTGAAGAAGGGGGAGAGACCCAGTACTTC	CASSEEGGETQYF
TRBD1	few	TRBJ1-4	TRBV12-3/TRBV12-4	TGTGCCAGCACCGTACAGGGGTGGGGTGAAAAACTGTTTTTT	CASTVQGWGEKLFF